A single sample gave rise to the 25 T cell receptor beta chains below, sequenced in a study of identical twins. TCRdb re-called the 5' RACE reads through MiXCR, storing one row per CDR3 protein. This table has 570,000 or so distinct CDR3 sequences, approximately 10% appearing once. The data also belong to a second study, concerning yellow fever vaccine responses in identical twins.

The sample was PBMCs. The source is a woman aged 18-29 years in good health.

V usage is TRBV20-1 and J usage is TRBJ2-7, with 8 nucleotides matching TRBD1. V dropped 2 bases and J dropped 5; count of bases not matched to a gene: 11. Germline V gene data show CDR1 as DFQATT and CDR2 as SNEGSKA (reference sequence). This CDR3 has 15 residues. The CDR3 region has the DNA TGCAGTGCTAGAAGCGGCGAGGACAGGGACAACGAGCAGTACTTC. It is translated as CSARSGEDRDNEQYF.

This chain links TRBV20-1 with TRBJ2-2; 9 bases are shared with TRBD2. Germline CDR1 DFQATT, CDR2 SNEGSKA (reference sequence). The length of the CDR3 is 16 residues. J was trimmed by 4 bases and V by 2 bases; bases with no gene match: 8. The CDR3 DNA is TGCAGTGCTAGATTAGGGTCTAGCGGGACCACCGGGGAGCTGTTTTTT. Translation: CSARLGSSGTTGELFF.

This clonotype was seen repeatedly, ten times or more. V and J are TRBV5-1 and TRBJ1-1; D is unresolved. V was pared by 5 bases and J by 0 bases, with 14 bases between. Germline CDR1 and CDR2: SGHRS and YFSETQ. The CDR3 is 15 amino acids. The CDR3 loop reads CASSPRAGMNTEAFF. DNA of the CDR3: TGCGCCAGCAGTCCCCGGGCAGGTATGAACACTGAAGCTTTCTTT.

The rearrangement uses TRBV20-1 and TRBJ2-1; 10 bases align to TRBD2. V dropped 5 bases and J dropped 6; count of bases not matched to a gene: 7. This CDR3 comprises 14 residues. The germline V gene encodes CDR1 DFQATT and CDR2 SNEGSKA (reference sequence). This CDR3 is CSAYKLAGLNEQFF. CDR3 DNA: TGCAGTGCTTACAAACTAGCGGGACTCAATGAGCAGTTCTTC.

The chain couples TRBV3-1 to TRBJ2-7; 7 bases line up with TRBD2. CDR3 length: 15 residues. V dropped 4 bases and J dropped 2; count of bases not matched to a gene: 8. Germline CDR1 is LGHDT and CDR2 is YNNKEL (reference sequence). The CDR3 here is CASSLNRGVTYEQYF. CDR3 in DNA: TGTGCCAGCAGCCTTAATCGGGGGGTCACCTACGAGCAGTACTTC.

CDR3 sequence: CASSLSAVGYGYTF. As DNA, the CDR3 is TGTGCCAGCAGTTTATCAGCAGTAGGCTATGGCTACACCTTC. The genes are TRBV27 and TRBJ1-2; D is uncertain. This CDR3 has 14 amino acids. The V and J ends lost 0 bases and 4 bases respectively, with 9 bases between them. The germline V gene has CDR1 MNHEY and CDR2 SMNVEV (reference sequence).

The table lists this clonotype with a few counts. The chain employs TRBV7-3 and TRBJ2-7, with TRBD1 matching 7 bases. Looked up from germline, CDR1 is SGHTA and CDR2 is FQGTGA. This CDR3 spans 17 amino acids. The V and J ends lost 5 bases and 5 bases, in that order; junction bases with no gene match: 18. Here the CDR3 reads CASSRDRAPIKEDEQYF. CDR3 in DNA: TGTGCCAGCAGCCGAGACAGGGCGCCCATAAAGGAAGACGAGCAGTACTTC.

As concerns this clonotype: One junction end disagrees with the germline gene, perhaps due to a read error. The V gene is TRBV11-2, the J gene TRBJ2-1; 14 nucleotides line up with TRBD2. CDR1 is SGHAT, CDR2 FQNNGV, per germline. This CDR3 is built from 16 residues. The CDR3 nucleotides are TGTGCCAGCAGCTCTCCCCGGACTAGCGGGAGGTATGAGCGGTTCTTC. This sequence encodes CASSSPRTSGRYERFF.

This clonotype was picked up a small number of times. The CDR3 protein is CASSSRTGTNHGYTF. CDR3 in DNA: TGTGCCAGCAGCTCTAGGACCGGGACAAATCATGGCTACACCTTC. This chain uses TRBV7-2 with TRBJ1-2; maybe TRBD1 (6 bases). V was pared by 4 bases and J by 6 bases, with 18 bases between. The CDR3 extends over 15 amino acids. From germline, CDR1 is SGHTA and CDR2 FQGNSA.

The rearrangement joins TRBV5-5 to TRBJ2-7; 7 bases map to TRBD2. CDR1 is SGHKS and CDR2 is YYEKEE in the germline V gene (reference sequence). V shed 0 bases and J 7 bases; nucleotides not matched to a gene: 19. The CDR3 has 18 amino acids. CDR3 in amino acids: CASSLALAGVAIYGEQYF. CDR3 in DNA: TGTGCCAGCAGCTTGGCACTTGCGGGAGTCGCCATCTACGGTGAGCAGTACTTC.

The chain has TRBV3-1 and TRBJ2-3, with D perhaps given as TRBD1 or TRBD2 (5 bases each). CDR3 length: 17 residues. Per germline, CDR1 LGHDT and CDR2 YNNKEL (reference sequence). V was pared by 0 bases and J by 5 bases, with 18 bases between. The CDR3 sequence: CASSQDPPGTGRDTQYF. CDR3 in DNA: TGTGCCAGCAGCCAAGATCCCCCGGGGACCGGAAGAGATACGCAGTATTTT.

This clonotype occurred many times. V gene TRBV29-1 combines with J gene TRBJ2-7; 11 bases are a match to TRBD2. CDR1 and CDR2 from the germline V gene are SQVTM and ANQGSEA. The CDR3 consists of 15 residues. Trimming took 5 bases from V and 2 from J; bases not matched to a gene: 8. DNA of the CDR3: TGCAGCGTTTTGGGACTAGCGGAAGACCCCTACGAGCAGTACTTC. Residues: CSVLGLAEDPYEQYF.

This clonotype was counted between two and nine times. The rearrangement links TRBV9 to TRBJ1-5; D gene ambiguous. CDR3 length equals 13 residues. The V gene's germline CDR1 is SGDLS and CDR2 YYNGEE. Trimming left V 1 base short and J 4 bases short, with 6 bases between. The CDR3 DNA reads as TGTGCCAGCAGCGTATCGGGTAATCAGCCCCAGCATTTT. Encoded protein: CASSVSGNQPQHF.

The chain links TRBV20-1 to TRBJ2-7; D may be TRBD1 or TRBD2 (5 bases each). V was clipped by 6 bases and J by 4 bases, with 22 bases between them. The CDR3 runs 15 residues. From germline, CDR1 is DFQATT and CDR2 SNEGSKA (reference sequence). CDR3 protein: CSARSFRGGGYEQYF. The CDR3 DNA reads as TGCAGTGCGCGCAGTTTTAGGGGCGGAGGTTACGAGCAGTACTTC.

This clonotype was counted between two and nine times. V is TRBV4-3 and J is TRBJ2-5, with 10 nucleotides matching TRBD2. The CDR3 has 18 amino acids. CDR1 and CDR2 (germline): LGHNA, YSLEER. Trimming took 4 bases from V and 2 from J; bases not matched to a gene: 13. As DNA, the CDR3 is TGCGCCAGCAGCCCGGGACTAGCGCACCCGACTATTCAAGAGACCCAGTACTTC. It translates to CASSPGLAHPTIQETQYF.

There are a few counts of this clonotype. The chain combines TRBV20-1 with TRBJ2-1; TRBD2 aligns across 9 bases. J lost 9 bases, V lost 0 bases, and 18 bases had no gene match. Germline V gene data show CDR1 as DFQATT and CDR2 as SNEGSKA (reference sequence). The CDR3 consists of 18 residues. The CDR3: CSARDSKRTGLAGPEQFF. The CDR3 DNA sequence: TGCAGTGCTAGAGATTCGAAGAGGACGGGACTAGCAGGCCCTGAGCAGTTCTTC.

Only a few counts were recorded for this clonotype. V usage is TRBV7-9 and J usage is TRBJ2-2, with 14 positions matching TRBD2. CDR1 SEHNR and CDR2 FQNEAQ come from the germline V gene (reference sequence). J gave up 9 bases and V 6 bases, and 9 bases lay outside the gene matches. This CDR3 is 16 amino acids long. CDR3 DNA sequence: TGTGCCAGCAGTCCTAGACTAGCGGGGGGGACCCGGGAGCTGTTTTTT. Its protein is CASSPRLAGGTRELFF.

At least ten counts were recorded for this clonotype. In DNA form, the CDR3 reads TGTGCCAGCAGCTTGGCCGTCGGACAAGAAGTTTCAGATACGCAGTATTTT. Translation gives CASSLAVGQEVSDTQYF. This chain joins TRBV5-5 and TRBJ2-3; TRBD1 is a possible D gene (5 bases). V lost 0 bases, J lost 4 bases, and 18 bases lay in between. The CDR3 covers 17 residues. Per germline, CDR1 SGHKS and CDR2 YYEKEE (reference sequence).

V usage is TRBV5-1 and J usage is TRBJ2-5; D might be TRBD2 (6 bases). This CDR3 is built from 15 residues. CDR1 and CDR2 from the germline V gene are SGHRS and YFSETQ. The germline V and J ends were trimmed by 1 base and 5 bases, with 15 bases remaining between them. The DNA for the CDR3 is TGCGCCAGCAGCTTGAGTGGGCGGGCGGGGGAGACCCAGTACTTC. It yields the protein CASSLSGRAGETQYF.

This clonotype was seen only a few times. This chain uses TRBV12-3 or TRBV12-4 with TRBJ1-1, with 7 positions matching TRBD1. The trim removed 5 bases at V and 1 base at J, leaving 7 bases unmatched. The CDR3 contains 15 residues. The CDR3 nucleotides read TGTGCCAGCAGTCCGACAGGGCGAGGGAACACTGAAGCTTTCTTT. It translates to CASSPTGRGNTEAFF.

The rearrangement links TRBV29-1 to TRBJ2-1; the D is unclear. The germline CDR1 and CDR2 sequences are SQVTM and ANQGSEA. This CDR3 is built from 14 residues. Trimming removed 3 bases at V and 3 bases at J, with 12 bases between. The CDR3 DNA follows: TGCAGCGTTGATGGTGCCGATTTCTACAATGAGCAGTTCTTC. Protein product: CSVDGADFYNEQFF.

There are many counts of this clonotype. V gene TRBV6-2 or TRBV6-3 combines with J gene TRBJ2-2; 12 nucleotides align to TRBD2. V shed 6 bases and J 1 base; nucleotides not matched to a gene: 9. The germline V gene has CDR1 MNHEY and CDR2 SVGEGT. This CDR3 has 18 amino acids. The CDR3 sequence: CASSPGTSGRENTGELFF. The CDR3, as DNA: TGTGCCAGCAGCCCCGGGACTAGCGGGCGTGAGAACACCGGGGAGCTGTTTTTT.

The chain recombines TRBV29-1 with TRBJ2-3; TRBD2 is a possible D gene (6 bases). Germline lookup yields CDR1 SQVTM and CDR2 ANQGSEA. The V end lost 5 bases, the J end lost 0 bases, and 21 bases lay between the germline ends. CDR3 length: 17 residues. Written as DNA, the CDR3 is TGCAGCGTTTTCACCCTACCTAGCGACTCTAGCACAGATACGCAGTATTTT. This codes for CSVFTLPSDSSTDTQYF.

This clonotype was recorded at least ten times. The CDR3 protein is CASSNRQGAAEAFF. The CDR3 DNA is TGTGCCAGCAGCAATAGACAGGGGGCTGCTGAAGCTTTCTTT. The genes are TRBV7-2 and TRBJ1-1; 10 bases agree with TRBD1. Germline CDR1 reads SGHTA; CDR2 reads FQGNSA. V dropped 5 bases and J dropped 6; count of bases not matched to a gene: 6. The length of the CDR3 is 14 residues.

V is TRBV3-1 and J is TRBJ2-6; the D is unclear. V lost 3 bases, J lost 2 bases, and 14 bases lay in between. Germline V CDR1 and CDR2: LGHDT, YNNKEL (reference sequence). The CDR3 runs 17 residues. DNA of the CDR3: TGTGCCAGCAGCCAGCCGTTCTCTTGGGCTGGGGCCAACGTCCTGACTTTC. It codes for CASSQPFSWAGANVLTF.